The next 11 T cell receptor beta chains were all read from a single sample in a study of T cell repertoires in cytomegalovirus infection. MiXCR, run by TCRdb on the reads, gives a single entry per CDR3 protein. The sample consists of 640,000 or so distinct CDR3 sequences, around 35% of them appearing once. These receptors' targets are unknown. Sample: cultured PBMCs, taken from culture after CMV antigen stimulation. The origin of the receptors is a human donor in good health (CMV status not recorded). Some clones in this sample may be carry-over from other donors' samples.

V is TRBV11-2 and J is TRBJ2-7; TRBD1 agrees at 7 bases. V gave up 5 bases and J gave up 3 bases; unmatched junction bases: 7. CDR1 and CDR2 from the germline V gene are SGHAT and FQNNGV. The CDR3 consists of 14 residues. DNA for the CDR3: TGTGCCAGCAGCCCGTACGGGGACAGCTACGAGCAGTACTTC. Its translation: CASSPYGDSYEQYF.

The genes are TRBV20-1 and TRBJ2-4; unclear D gene. Trimming left V 0 bases short and J 5 bases short, with 11 bases between. This CDR3 has 14 residues. CDR1 is DFQATT, CDR2 SNEGSKA, per germline (reference sequence). CDR3 sequence: CSARDGAPQNIQYF. The CDR3 nucleotides read TGCAGTGCTAGAGATGGAGCCCCTCAAAACATTCAGTACTTC.

The genes are TRBV11-2 and TRBJ2-7, with 7 bases matching TRBD2. V trimming: 5 bases; J trimming: 6 bases; junction bases outside the gene matches: 10. This CDR3 comprises 14 residues. The germline gives CDR1 SGHAT, CDR2 FQNNGV. The CDR3 is CASSPGTIPSEQYF. The CDR3 DNA reads TGTGCCAGCAGCCCTGGGACTATCCCGTCCGAGCAGTACTTC.

The chain uses TRBV7-4 and TRBJ2-1; D ambiguous. This CDR3 comprises 15 residues. Between the trimmed V and J ends, which lost 6 bases and 8 bases, there was a span of 20 bases. The germline V gene encodes CDR1 SGHVT and CDR2 SQSDAQ. The CDR3 reads CASSPRQYVEHEQFF. DNA for the CDR3: TGTGCCAGCAGTCCCCGTCAGTACGTAGAACATGAGCAGTTCTTC.

This clonotype has a handful of counts. V gene TRBV7-6 combines with J gene TRBJ1-1; the D gene is possibly TRBD1 (6 bases). CDR1 is SGHVS, CDR2 FNYEAQ, per germline. The CDR3 sequence is 13 residues long. Trimming stripped 5 bases from V and 5 bases from J, with 12 bases between. The CDR3 sequence: CASSPTGFTEAFF. The CDR3 DNA is TGTGCCAGCAGCCCTACAGGGTTTACTGAAGCTTTCTTT.

J is TRBJ2-5 and V is TRBV7-2, with 9 bases identical to TRBD2. V was clipped by 5 bases and J by 5 bases; unmatched bases: 15. In germline, CDR1 is SGHTA, CDR2 FQGNSA. The CDR3 length is 17 residues. The CDR3 DNA is TGTGCCAGCAGCCTTCGGACTAGCGCGGGGGCAGGGGAGACCCAGTACTTC. It encodes CASSLRTSAGAGETQYF.

This clonotype was recorded many times. The V and J genes are TRBV7-2 and TRBJ1-1; 7 bases line up with TRBD1. Germline trimming cut 3 bases from V and 3 bases from J; bases unmatched to any gene: 4. The CDR3 runs 14 residues. Germline lookup yields CDR1 SGHTA and CDR2 FQGNSA. CDR3 residues: CASSLTGKDTEAFF. In DNA form, the CDR3 reads TGTGCCAGCAGCTTGACAGGGAAGGACACTGAAGCTTTCTTT.

This rearrangement joins TRBV12-3 or TRBV12-4 to TRBJ2-3, with TRBD2 matching 7 bases. The CDR3 extends over 15 amino acids. Unmatched junction bases numbered 5, after V lost 3 bases and J lost 2 bases. CDR3 nucleotides: TGTGCCAGCAGTTTTTGGAGCGGGAACACAGATACGCAGTATTTT. Translating it yields CASSFWSGNTDTQYF.

The rearrangement links TRBV11-3 to TRBJ1-5, with 9 bases fitting TRBD1. V was clipped by 4 bases and J by 3 bases; unmatched bases: 1. This CDR3 region has 14 residues. Looked up from germline, CDR1 is SGHNT and CDR2 is YENEEA. DNA for the CDR3: TGTGCCAGCAGCTGGGACAGGGCCAATCAGCCCCAGCATTTT. As protein: CASSWDRANQPQHF.

The chain has TRBV19 and TRBJ2-6; D is undetermined. CDR3 length equals 18 residues. CDR1 and CDR2 from the germline V gene are LNHDA and SQIVND (reference sequence). Trimming stripped 1 base from V and 0 bases from J, with 13 bases between. CDR3 region: CASSIGGTDISGANVLTF. The CDR3 DNA reads TGTGCCAGTAGTATAGGTGGAACAGACATCTCTGGGGCCAACGTCCTGACTTTC.

In this sample, this clonotype turned up a few times. The chain employs TRBV7-8 and TRBJ2-3; D may be TRBD2 (5 bases). CDR1 is SGHVS, CDR2 FQNEAQ, per germline. This CDR3 is 17 amino acids long. Deletions cut 7 bases from V and 8 bases from J, with 28 bases between. This chain's CDR3 is CASTPGDSGIVRGTQYF. In nucleotides, the CDR3 is TGTGCCAGCACCCCGGGTGACTCGGGAATCGTACGGGGTACGCAGTATTTT.